The 30 T cell receptor beta chains in this list originate from one sample, sequenced in a study of identical twins. TCRdb recomputed calls from the 5' RACE reads with MiXCR, one row per CDR3 protein. The table has 540,000 or so distinct CDR3 sequences, approximately 20% seen once; the top ten hold about 0.48%. In addition, the sample was reused for a study of yellow fever vaccine responses in identical twins.

The sequenced material came from CD4+ T cells sorted from blood. Source of these receptors: a woman between 18 and 29 years old in good health.

The rearrangement joins TRBV4-1 to TRBJ1-5; tentative D call: TRBD1 (6 bases). CDR3 length: 14 residues. The germline CDR1 and CDR2 sequences are MGHRA and YSYEKL. The V gene lost 1 base and the J gene lost 6 bases, with 10 bases spanning the gap. DNA for the CDR3: TGCGCCAGCAGCCAAGGACAGGAATTTCAGCCCCAGCATTTT. Translated: CASSQGQEFQPQHF.

The chain combines TRBV5-1 with TRBJ2-5; 12 bases agree with TRBD2. Germline V CDR1 and CDR2: SGHRS, YFSETQ. This CDR3 is 16 amino acids long. V trimming: 4 bases; J trimming: 0 bases; junction bases outside the gene matches: 4. CDR3 sequence: CASSPTSGGYQETQYF. The CDR3 region has the DNA TGCGCCAGCAGCCCCACTAGCGGGGGGTACCAAGAGACCCAGTACTTC.

The chain joins TRBV9 to TRBJ1-5; D may be TRBD1 (6 bases). The ends were cut back, 4 bases at V and 2 bases at J, with 13 bases in the middle. Germline CDR1 is SGDLS and CDR2 is YYNGEE. The CDR3 contains 15 residues. The CDR3 sequence is CASSSQGGGNQPQHF. CDR3 nucleotide sequence: TGTGCCAGCAGCTCACAGGGAGGAGGCAATCAGCCCCAGCATTTT.

At least ten counts were recorded for this clonotype. The chain carries TRBV19 and TRBJ1-5, with 8 bases that match TRBD1. The CDR3 sequence is 10 residues long. The junction had 6 bases not matched to a gene; V was cut back by 9 bases and J by 14 bases. Germline V gene data show CDR1 as LNHDA and CDR2 as SQIVND (reference sequence). Here the CDR3 reads CASGPGQEHF. In nucleotides, the CDR3 is TGTGCCAGCGGACCGGGACAGGAGCATTTT.

This clonotype was seen only a few times. The genes are TRBV11-2 and TRBJ2-3; 13 bases agree with TRBD2. There are 17 residues in the CDR3. V dropped 1 base and J dropped 1; count of bases not matched to a gene: 2. Germline V gene lookup returns CDR1 SGHAT and CDR2 FQNNGV. CDR3 in amino acids: CASSLVGTSGGTDTQYF. The CDR3 coding sequence is TGTGCCAGCAGCTTAGTGGGGACTAGCGGGGGCACAGATACGCAGTATTTT.

The sample holds a few counts of this clonotype. As DNA, the CDR3 is TGTGCCACCAGCTCAGGGGTTTCCCGCGAGCAGTACTTC. It yields the protein CATSSGVSREQYF. This chain links TRBV24-1 with TRBJ2-7; D is possibly TRBD1 (6 bases). This CDR3 contains 13 residues. Per germline, CDR1 KGHDR and CDR2 SFDVKD. The V gene lost 7 bases and the J gene lost 6 bases, with 15 bases spanning the gap.

The V call is TRBV20-1, the J call TRBJ2-5; D is ambiguous. From germline, CDR1 is DFQATT and CDR2 SNEGSKA (reference sequence). V lost 0 bases and J lost 6, with 8 bases in between. The CDR3 contains 12 residues. The CDR3 sequence is CSARDLAKTQYF. In DNA form, the CDR3 reads TGCAGTGCTAGAGATCTGGCAAAGACCCAGTACTTC.

The genes are TRBV11-3 and TRBJ2-1; 15 bases fit TRBD2. V dropped 1 base and J dropped 9; count of bases not matched to a gene: 4. The CDR3 totals 16 residues. In germline, CDR1 is SGHNT, CDR2 YENEEA. The CDR3 is CASSLVTGLAGGEQFF. CDR3 nucleotide sequence: TGTGCCAGCAGCTTAGTTACGGGACTAGCGGGAGGTGAGCAGTTCTTC.

The J gene is TRBJ2-3, the V gene TRBV5-8; D gene unclear. Trimming cost V 0 bases and J 3 bases, with 8 bases left between them. Germline lookup yields CDR1 SGHTS and CDR2 YDEGEE. CDR3 length equals 14 residues. CDR3: CASSLGFSTDTQYF. The CDR3 coding sequence is TGTGCCAGCAGCTTGGGGTTTAGTACAGATACGCAGTATTTT.

This clonotype has only a few counts. The chain carries TRBV7-3 and TRBJ2-3, with 12 nucleotides matching TRBD2. Germline V gene data show CDR1 as SGHTA and CDR2 as FQGTGA. Germline trimming cut 5 bases from V and 1 base from J; bases unmatched to any gene: 7. The CDR3 is 17 amino acids. CDR3 region: CASSRGTSGLRTDTQYF. The CDR3 DNA reads TGTGCCAGCAGCCGTGGGACTAGCGGGTTACGCACAGATACGCAGTATTTT. Complete variable domain (other parts from reference TRBV7-3 and TRBJ2-3): GAGVSQTPSNKVTEKGKYVELRCDPISGHTALYWYRQSLGQGPEFLIYFQGTGAADDSGLPNDRFFAVRPEGSVSTLKIQRTERGDSAVYLCASSRGTSGLRTDTQYFGPGTRLTVL.

This clonotype was counted only a few times. The CDR3 region is CASTLDGTGENEQFF. For the CDR3, the DNA is TGTGCCAGCACCCTTGACGGGACAGGGGAAAATGAGCAGTTCTTC. The chain combines TRBV7-9 with TRBJ2-1, with 10 positions matching TRBD1. Germline trimming cut 7 bases from V and 7 bases from J; bases unmatched to any gene: 10. CDR1 and CDR2 from the germline V gene are SEHNR and FQNEAQ (reference sequence). CDR3 length equals 15 residues.

The V call is TRBV20-1, the J call TRBJ2-5; 7 positions match TRBD1. The CDR3 extends over 15 amino acids. Germline V lookup: CDR1 DFQATT, CDR2 SNEGSKA (reference sequence). J was trimmed by 4 bases and V by 6 bases; bases with no gene match: 14. CDR3 region: CSARLDRVYLETQYF. The CDR3 DNA reads TGCAGTGCGCGGCTCGACAGGGTGTATCTAGAGACCCAGTACTTC.

The chain has TRBV10-3 and TRBJ2-1, with D possibly matching TRBD2 (5 bases). Trimming pared 6 bases from V and 5 bases from J, leaving 11 bases between. CDR1 is ENHRY, CDR2 SYGVKD, per germline. CDR3 length: 13 residues. The CDR3 loop reads CAISDGINNEQFF. The CDR3 region has the DNA TGTGCCATCAGCGACGGGATTAACAATGAGCAGTTCTTC.

This clonotype came up a few times. The chain recombines TRBV12-3 or TRBV12-4 with TRBJ1-1, with 9 bases aligning to TRBD1. The ends lost 6 bases at V and 0 bases at J; junction bases unmatched: 5. The CDR3 extends over 15 amino acids. The CDR3, as DNA: TGTGCCAGCAGGGGACAGGGAACGATGAACACTGAAGCTTTCTTT. Encoded protein: CASRGQGTMNTEAFF.

V usage is TRBV4-1 and J usage is TRBJ1-1, with a weak D call TRBD1 (5 bases). The CDR3 length is 15 residues. V was shortened by 0 bases and J by 11 bases, with 19 bases between the two germline ends. Germline CDR1 and CDR2: MGHRA and YSYEKL. CDR3 region: CASSQDESSIGGAFF. The CDR3 DNA reads TGCGCCAGCAGCCAAGATGAGTCGTCTATCGGGGGTGCTTTCTTT.

The chain uses TRBV12-3 or TRBV12-4 and TRBJ2-5; possibly TRBD1 or TRBD2 for D (5 bases each). Trimming shortened V by 3 bases and J by 2 bases, and 13 bases separated the two germline ends. There are 15 residues in the CDR3. CDR3 bases: TGTGCCAGCAGTTTCGGGGCTACGACTCAAGAGACCCAGTACTTC. Translation gives CASSFGATTQETQYF.

In this sample, this clonotype turned up a few times. This chain links TRBV11-2 with TRBJ2-3; TRBD2 aligns across 15 bases. J was trimmed by 4 bases and V by 1 base; bases with no gene match: 6. Germline CDR1 reads SGHAT; CDR2 reads FQNNGV. CDR3 length equals 18 residues. The CDR3 bases are TGTGCCAGCAGCTTAGGGACTAGCGGGAGGGTTGGCGCAGATACGCAGTATTTT. It codes for CASSLGTSGRVGADTQYF.

There are a few counts of this clonotype. The chain joins TRBV7-2 to TRBJ2-5, with 8 bases matching TRBD2. V shed 5 bases and J 4 bases; nucleotides not matched to a gene: 3. Germline V gene data show CDR1 as SGHTA and CDR2 as FQGNSA. The CDR3 sequence is 13 residues long. The CDR3 region has the DNA TGTGCCAGCAGCCCAACTAGCGGAGAGACCCAGTACTTC. This codes for CASSPTSGETQYF.

There are a few counts of this clonotype. The chain links TRBV15 to TRBJ2-1; D call uncertain. The CDR3 sequence is 17 residues long. The ends were cut back, 5 bases at V and 3 bases at J, with 20 bases in the middle. Per the germline V gene, CDR1 is LNHNV and CDR2 is YYDKDF (reference sequence). In DNA form, the CDR3 reads TGTGCCACCAGCGCAGAGCGTGGGCAGACGCTCTACAATGAGCAGTTCTTC. It encodes CATSAERGQTLYNEQFF.

This clonotype was counted a few times. This chain uses TRBV9 with TRBJ2-3, with 9 bases aligning to TRBD1. Germline-derived CDR1 and CDR2 are SGDLS and YYNGEE. The CDR3 covers 14 residues. V lost 3 bases, J lost 6 bases, and 5 bases stayed unmatched. The CDR3 loop is CASSGGQGRDTQYF. In nucleotides, the CDR3 is TGTGCCAGCAGCGGCGGACAGGGGAGGGATACGCAGTATTTT.

The rearrangement links TRBV4-1 to TRBJ2-3; D call uncertain. Germline loops: CDR1 MGHRA, CDR2 YSYEKL. The V end lost 4 bases, the J end lost 3 bases, and 11 bases lay between the germline ends. This CDR3 has 14 residues. CDR3 in amino acids: CASSPSVLTDTQYF. In DNA, the CDR3 is TGCGCCAGCAGCCCTTCAGTCCTAACAGATACGCAGTATTTT.

This clonotype came up a few times. This chain uses TRBV25-1 with TRBJ2-5; maybe TRBD1 (6 bases). The CDR3 runs to 12 residues. Germline CDR1 reads MGHDK; CDR2 reads SYGVNS. V was shortened by 8 bases and J by 5 bases, with 12 bases between the two germline ends. The CDR3: CASGQSRETQYF. The DNA for the CDR3 is TGTGCCAGCGGACAGAGCCGGGAGACCCAGTACTTC.

The rearrangement links TRBV29-1 to TRBJ2-1; D may be TRBD1 (5 bases). The CDR3 has 13 residues. Germline V gene sequence: CDR1 SQVTM, CDR2 ANQGSEA. V was shortened by 4 bases and J by 4 bases, with 11 bases between the two germline ends. The CDR3 is CSVAETGYNEQFF. CDR3 DNA: TGCAGCGTTGCCGAAACAGGATACAATGAGCAGTTCTTC.

The chain joins TRBV12-3 or TRBV12-4 to TRBJ2-1; no definite D call. V was trimmed by 3 bases and J by 6 bases, leaving 6 bases between them. The CDR3 is 12 residues long. Written as DNA, the CDR3 is TGTGCCAGCAGTTTTACCCTCAATGAGCAGTTCTTC. Protein sequence: CASSFTLNEQFF.

The V call is TRBV12-3 or TRBV12-4, the J call TRBJ2-5, with D possibly being TRBD2 (6 bases). V was clipped by 3 bases and J by 4 bases, with 12 bases between them. The CDR3 runs 14 residues. CDR3 in DNA: TGTGCCAGCAGTTTGGGGCTAGCGAGAGAGACCCAGTACTTC. This gives the protein CASSLGLARETQYF.

This clonotype was counted between two and nine times. This chain connects TRBV12-3 or TRBV12-4 to TRBJ2-4, with D unclear. Trimming left V 5 bases short and J 4 bases short, with 12 bases between. The CDR3 length is 14 residues. The CDR3 loop is CASSVVGGKNIQYF. CDR3 coding DNA: TGTGCCAGCAGTGTGGTGGGTGGTAAAAACATTCAGTACTTC.

This clonotype was seen a handful of times. This rearrangement joins TRBV5-1 to TRBJ2-1; 7 positions match TRBD2. V shed 7 bases and J 12 bases; nucleotides not matched to a gene: 13. The CDR3 loop spans 13 amino acids. The germline gives CDR1 SGHRS, CDR2 YFSETQ. CDR3 sequence (DNA): TGCGCCAGCTCCCGGGACCCGGCGGGAGCGCAGTTCTTC. Residues: CASSRDPAGAQFF.

CDR3 bases: TGTGCCACCAGCAGAGGAAGAGCGGGAGCTGTCTATGAGCAGTTCTTC. This codes for CATSRGRAGAVYEQFF. The gene calls are TRBV15 and TRBJ2-1; TRBD2 matches 8 bases. Germline V gene sequence: CDR1 LNHNV, CDR2 YYDKDF (reference sequence). The CDR3 totals 16 residues. Trimming cost V 1 base and J 8 bases; bases outside gene matches: 10. Combining the CDR3 with reference TRBV15 and TRBJ2-1 gives the whole variable domain DAMVIQNPRYQVTQFGKPVTLSCSQTLNHNVMYWYQQKSSQAPKLLFHYYDKDFNNEADTPDNFQSRRPNTSFCFLDIRSPGLGDTAMYLCATSRGRAGAVYEQFFGPGTRLTVL.

The chain recombines TRBV27 with TRBJ2-7; D unclear. Deletions cut 2 bases from V and 2 bases from J, with 22 bases between. Germline V gene data show CDR1 as MNHEY and CDR2 as SMNVEV (reference sequence). This CDR3 spans 18 amino acids. The CDR3: CASSLVASQGRPPYEQYF. Written as DNA, the CDR3 is TGTGCCAGCAGTTTAGTAGCTTCCCAAGGGCGCCCCCCCTACGAGCAGTACTTC.

This clonotype was seen more than once but under ten times. V usage is TRBV29-1 and J usage is TRBJ2-7, with 9 positions matching TRBD1. CDR3 length: 14 residues. Germline trimming cut 6 bases from V and 5 bases from J; bases unmatched to any gene: 11. CDR1 is SQVTM and CDR2 is ANQGSEA in the germline V gene. The CDR3 nucleotides are TGCAGCGTGATAACCGGGACAGGGAGTCACGAGCAGTACTTC. Amino acid sequence: CSVITGTGSHEQYF.